This T cell receptor (beta chain) was captured by sequencing in a study of blood T cell repertoires in COVID-19. Study context: There were acute and convalescent COVID-19 samples, and they came from the United States, Italy and Spain. Nucleic acid was either cDNA or gDNA, and it came from T cells, B-cell-depleted T cells, or PBMCs.

As originally analysed: Estimation of nucleated cell counts was performed using reference gene primer amplification. Sequencing was performed with immunoSEQ multiplex PCR; in TCRdb, only in-frame clones are kept and a portion is missing. V and J calls and clone size are copied from that table; D and trimming were computed from the DNA. The sample contains about 260,000 clones, about four fifths of which appear only once. CDR1 and CDR2 from the germline V gene are MNHNS and SASEGT. The CDR3 is 16 residues long. V lost 1 base to trimming and J lost 0 bases, with 12 bases between them. Sequencing input: peripheral blood. The V gene is TRBV6-1, the J gene TRBJ1-2; the D gene is possibly TRBD1 (5 bases). The TCR sequence derives from a woman between 50 and 59 years old who had recovered from COVID-19. The CDR3 DNA is TGTGCCAGCAGTGAAGAGGGGCGGACGGCTAACTATGGCTACACCTTC. Amino acids: CASSEEGRTANYGYTF.